This T cell receptor (beta chain) originates from a study of PD-1 blockade in classical Hodgkin lymphoma. Findings of the study overall: Repertoire differences lack defined causes, possibly disease activity or prior therapy.

The data were produced by immunoSEQ multiplex PCR, yet TCRdb's version contains in-frame clones alone and is incomplete. The sample holds some 35,000 clones, roughly 90% seen once. On this clone: Its matching antigen is unknown.

The CDR3 totals 17 residues. V dropped 4 bases and J dropped 2 bases, with 21 bases sitting between them. Germline V gives CDR1 SGHDT, CDR2 YYEEEE. Time point meaning: newly diagnosed, previously untreated cHL patient sample. Researchers report purifying CD4+ T cells from thawed PBMCs by magnetic negative selection. The receptor was isolated from a human donor with classical Hodgkin lymphoma. The chain joins TRBV5-6 to TRBJ1-1; tentatively, D is TRBD1 (5 bases). Specimen: CD4+ T cells from blood. The CDR3 nucleotides are TGTGCCAGCAGCCTATTCGAGGGGACTGGGCTCAACACTGAAGCTTTCTTT. It specifies CASSLFEGTGLNTEAFF.